The 31 T cell receptor beta chains given below trace back to one sample, sequenced in a study of blood T cell repertoires in COVID-19. The table came from immunoSEQ multiplex PCR; TCRdb's copy has only in-frame clones and leaves some out. In the table there are approximately 380,000 clones, about nine tenths of which are singletons. The sample consisted of PBMCs or T cells enriched from blood (not recorded which). Receptors originate from a woman aged 40 to 50 who had been exposed to COVID-19.

The CDR3 sequence: CASSQRQGVSNQPQHF. DNA of the CDR3: TGTGCCAGCAGCCAAAGACAGGGAGTTAGCAATCAGCCCCAGCATTTT. This chain links TRBV7-8 with TRBJ1-5, with TRBD1 matching over 7 bases. V lost 5 bases to trimming and J lost 0 bases; unmatched junction nucleotides: 7. Germline V gene lookup returns CDR1 SGHVS and CDR2 FQNEAQ. CDR3 length: 16 residues.

The chain employs TRBV6-5 and TRBJ1-4; D is possibly TRBD1 (6 bases). The CDR3 length is 15 residues. V was shortened by 8 bases and J by 7 bases, with 20 bases between the two germline ends. Looked up from germline, CDR1 is MNHEY and CDR2 is SVGAGI. The CDR3 nucleotides read TGTGCCAGCCTCTTGCATATGGGGGCGCTTGAAAAACTGTTTTTT. Residues: CASLLHMGALEKLFF.

The V call is TRBV30, the J call TRBJ2-1, with TRBD2 identical over 7 bases. The CDR3 extends over 15 amino acids. Germline assignment: CDR1 GTSNPN and CDR2 SVGIG (reference sequence). With V trimmed by 2 bases and J by 6 bases, 10 bases remained unmatched. The CDR3 DNA sequence: TGTGCCTGGAGTACAACGGGGGAGGGCCGCAATGAGCAGTTCTTC. This codes for CAWSTTGEGRNEQFF. Complete variable domain (other parts from reference TRBV30 and TRBJ2-1): SQTIHQWPATLVQPVGSPLSLECTVEGTSNPNLYWYRQAAGRGLQLLFYSVGIGQISSEVPQNLSASRPQDRQFILSSKKLLLSDSGFYLCAWSTTGEGRNEQFFGPGTRLTVL.

The chain has TRBV30 and TRBJ2-5, with 7 positions matching TRBD1. CDR1 and CDR2 (germline): GTSNPN, SVGIG (reference sequence). The CDR3 extends over 14 amino acids. J lost 3 bases, V lost 2 bases, and 6 bases had no gene match. The CDR3 DNA reads TGTGCCTGGAGTCACGACAGGGCCAAAGAGACCCAGTACTTC. Amino acid sequence: CAWSHDRAKETQYF.

The CDR3 protein is CASSSGTGAEAFF. The CDR3 DNA sequence: TGTGCCAGCAGCTCGGGGACAGGGGCTGAAGCTTTCTTT. V is TRBV11-2 and J is TRBJ1-1; the match to TRBD1 covers 10 bases. The germline V gene has CDR1 SGHAT and CDR2 FQNNGV. This CDR3 has 13 amino acids. V lost 4 bases, J lost 6 bases, and 2 bases stayed unmatched.

V and J are TRBV13 and TRBJ1-3, with 8 bases aligning to TRBD1. Germline CDR1 reads PRHDT; CDR2 reads FYEKMQ (reference sequence). J was trimmed by 1 base and V by 4 bases; bases with no gene match: 9. The CDR3 is 17 residues long. CDR3 loop: CASSSGTGLSSGNTIYF. The CDR3, as DNA: TGTGCCAGCAGCTCCGGGACAGGCTTATCTTCTGGAAACACCATATATTTT.

This rearrangement joins TRBV6-4 to TRBJ2-1, with D possibly matching TRBD1 (6 bases). Germline CDR1 MRHNA, CDR2 SNTAGT. V was clipped by 8 bases and J by 9 bases, with 17 bases between them. The CDR3 covers 13 residues. The chain's CDR3 is CASGQKGGSEQFF. CDR3 nucleotides: TGTGCCAGCGGACAAAAAGGGGGAAGTGAGCAGTTCTTC.

The chain has TRBV5-6 and TRBJ1-4, with TRBD1 matching over 8 bases. In germline, CDR1 is SGHDT, CDR2 YYEEEE. The CDR3 contains 16 residues. V lost 4 bases, J lost 3 bases, and 8 bases stayed unmatched. The CDR3 sequence is CASSLLGTGSNEKLFF. DNA of the CDR3: TGTGCCAGCAGCCTCTTGGGGACAGGATCTAATGAAAAACTGTTTTTT.

About this clone: Sequence at one end of the junction differs from germline and may be a read error. V and J are TRBV7-7 and TRBJ2-5, with a tentative D call TRBD1 (6 bases). The germline V gene encodes CDR1 SSHAT and CDR2 FNYEAQ (reference sequence). The CDR3 runs to 15 residues. As DNA, the CDR3 is TGTGCTAGCAGCTTAGGACAGATCAAGCAAGAGACCCAGTACTTC. Encoded protein: CASSLGQIKQETQYF.

This rearrangement joins TRBV9 to TRBJ2-7; maybe TRBD2 (5 bases). Trimming left V 4 bases short and J 6 bases short, with 17 bases between. There are 14 residues in the CDR3. Germline values: CDR1 SGDLS, CDR2 YYNGEE. CDR3 nucleotide sequence: TGTGCCAGCAGCCCCCGGGGTACGCTAGGCGAGCAGTACTTC. This encodes CASSPRGTLGEQYF.

The V call is TRBV4-3, the J call TRBJ2-7; possibly TRBD2 for D (5 bases). The V end was cut by 0 bases, the J end by 6 bases, with 9 bases between. Germline V gives CDR1 LGHNA, CDR2 YSLEER. CDR3 length: 13 residues. Here the CDR3 DNA reads TGCGCCAGCAGCCAAGACGAGGGCCGCGAGCAGTACTTC. Encoded protein: CASSQDEGREQYF.

This clone occurred once. The chain carries TRBV7-2 and TRBJ1-2; 8 positions agree with TRBD1. This CDR3 is 12 amino acids long. CDR1 and CDR2 (germline): SGHTA, FQGNSA. The V segment lost 5 bases and the J segment 7 bases; nucleotides outside the gene matches: 3. DNA of the CDR3: TGTGCCAGCAGCCTCGACAGGGGTGGCTACACCTTC. Residues: CASSLDRGGYTF. Looking up the rest from reference TRBV7-2 and TRBJ1-2 gives the full variable domain: GAGVSQSPSNKVTEKGKDVELRCDPISGHTALYWYRQSLGQGLEFLIYFQGNSAPDKSGLPSDRFSAERTGGSVSTLTIQRTQQEDSAVYLCASSLDRGGYTFGSGTRLTVV.

V is TRBV12-3 or TRBV12-4 and J is TRBJ1-6; D is perhaps TRBD1 (5 bases). The length of the CDR3 is 12 residues. Trimming took 7 bases from V and 14 from J, leaving 15 bases between them. The CDR3 sequence is CASTRKTGALHF. The CDR3 nucleotides are TGTGCCAGCACTCGAAAAACGGGGGCCCTCCACTTT.

The table lists this clone with many counts. The genes are TRBV18 and TRBJ2-6; 9 nucleotides agree with TRBD1. The CDR3 sequence is 18 residues long. Germline trimming cut 4 bases from V and 5 bases from J; bases unmatched to any gene: 12. Germline CDR1 KGHSH, CDR2 LQKENI. The chain's CDR3 is CASSRGQGAQVRANVLTF. In DNA, the CDR3 is TGTGCCAGCTCACGGGGACAGGGAGCCCAGGTTAGGGCCAACGTCCTGACTTTC.

The rearrangement uses TRBV7-9 and TRBJ1-4; TRBD1 matches at 8 bases. Trimming cost V 1 base and J 5 bases; bases outside gene matches: 3. This CDR3 is 15 amino acids long. Germline values: CDR1 SEHNR, CDR2 FQNEAQ (reference sequence). The CDR3 bases are TGTGCCAGCAGCTTAGGGGACAGGAGGAATGAAAAACTGTTTTTT. Protein sequence: CASSLGDRRNEKLFF. Variable domain in full (rest from reference TRBV7-9 and TRBJ1-4): DTGVSQNPRHKITKRGQNVTFRCDPISEHNRLYWYRQTLGQGPEFLTYFQNEAQLEKSRLLSDRFSAERPKGSFSTLEIQRTEQGDSAMYLCASSLGDRRNEKLFFGSGTQLSVL.

This chain links TRBV12-3 or TRBV12-4 with TRBJ2-5; unclear D gene. Trimming left V 6 bases short and J 6 bases short, with 8 bases between. This CDR3 is built from 11 residues. The CDR3 protein is CASSGSKTQYF. The CDR3 bases are TGTGCCAGCAGCGGGTCGAAGACCCAGTACTTC.

This chain joins TRBV30 and TRBJ2-1; no definite D call. The V and J ends lost 2 bases and 6 bases respectively, with 14 bases between them. The CDR3 covers 14 residues. Germline-derived CDR1 and CDR2 are GTSNPN and SVGIG (reference sequence). CDR3 residues: CAWSNSPLINEQFF. The CDR3 DNA reads as TGTGCCTGGAGTAACTCCCCGCTTATCAATGAGCAGTTCTTC. The variable domain in full, with the rest retrieved from reference TRBV30 and TRBJ2-1, is SQTIHQWPATLVQPVGSPLSLECTVEGTSNPNLYWYRQAAGRGLQLLFYSVGIGQISSEVPQNLSASRPQDRQFILSSKKLLLSDSGFYLCAWSNSPLINEQFFGPGTRLTVL.

Concerning this clone: The sample carries other DNA sequences with the same CDR3. The rearrangement uses TRBV5-1 and TRBJ1-1; the D gene is possibly TRBD1 (5 bases). Trimming took off 2 bases at V and 1 base at J, with 6 bases between the two ends. Looked up from germline, CDR1 is SGHRS and CDR2 is YFSETQ. The CDR3 is made up of 13 amino acids. The CDR3: CASSFGGNTEAFF. The CDR3 DNA reads TGCGCCAGCAGCTTCGGGGGGAACACTGAAGCTTTCTTT.

The chain is built from TRBV7-6 and TRBJ1-3; TRBD1 is a possible D gene (5 bases). The germline CDR1 and CDR2 sequences are SGHVS and FNYEAQ. The V end was cut by 4 bases, the J end by 3 bases, with 16 bases between. This CDR3 spans 16 amino acids. This CDR3 reads CASSSQGNGFGNTIYF. In nucleotides, the CDR3 is TGTGCCAGCAGCTCCCAGGGAAACGGATTTGGAAACACCATATATTTT.

The chain links TRBV30 to TRBJ1-3, with 11 bases fitting TRBD1. This CDR3 region has 13 residues. The V gene end was trimmed by 5 bases and the J gene end by 12 bases; junction bases not matched to a gene: 9. Looked up from germline, CDR1 is GTSNPN and CDR2 is SVGIG (reference sequence). CDR3 sequence: CAWGGQGASSIYF. In DNA, the CDR3 is TGTGCCTGGGGAGGACAGGGGGCAAGTAGCATATATTTT.

This CDR3 reads CASGFLTDIHNSPLHF. The CDR3 DNA is TGTGCTAGTGGTTTTTTGACAGACATCCATAATTCACCCCTCCACTTT. V usage is TRBV12-5 and J usage is TRBJ1-6; maybe TRBD1 (5 bases). The CDR3 loop spans 16 amino acids. Germline V gene data show CDR1 as LGHNT and CDR2 as FRNRAP. The V and J ends lost 3 bases and 5 bases respectively, with 14 bases between them.

This rearrangement joins TRBV27 to TRBJ1-5; 7 positions match TRBD1. The V segment lost 0 bases and the J segment 0 bases; nucleotides outside the gene matches: 5. CDR1 is MNHEY and CDR2 is SMNVEV in the germline V gene (reference sequence). The CDR3 is 17 amino acids. The CDR3 region has the DNA TGTGCCAGCAGTTTATCGATAACAGGGGATAGCAATCAGCCCCAGCATTTT. This gives the protein CASSLSITGDSNQPQHF.

The chain combines TRBV6-5 with TRBJ1-6, with a weak D call TRBD1 (6 bases). V dropped 0 bases and J dropped 6 bases, with 12 bases sitting between them. Germline V lookup: CDR1 MNHEY, CDR2 SVGAGI. This CDR3 region has 16 residues. The CDR3 DNA is TGTGCCAGCAGTTACTCGGCCACCAGGGGTAATTCACCCCTCCACTTT. Translating gives CASSYSATRGNSPLHF.

The J gene is TRBJ2-1, the V gene TRBV15; 10 bases align to TRBD1. The CDR3 consists of 14 residues. Germline values: CDR1 LNHNV, CDR2 YYDKDF (reference sequence). V was pared by 5 bases and J by 9 bases, with 7 bases of the junction left unmatched. CDR3 coding DNA: TGTGCCACCAGCGGACGACAGGGGGCCCTTGAGCAGTTCTTC. Amino acids: CATSGRQGALEQFF.

V and J are TRBV5-1 and TRBJ1-1, with 12 bases fitting TRBD1. Germline loops: CDR1 SGHRS, CDR2 YFSETQ. This CDR3 contains 15 residues. The V segment lost 4 bases and the J segment 4 bases; nucleotides outside the gene matches: 5. The CDR3 sequence is CASSPGQGASTEAFF. The DNA of the CDR3 is TGCGCCAGCAGCCCGGGACAGGGGGCTTCCACTGAAGCTTTCTTT.

This clone came up once. The chain couples TRBV27 to TRBJ1-2; 9 bases match TRBD1. V was pared by 7 bases and J by 4 bases, with 10 bases of the junction left unmatched. CDR1 is MNHEY, CDR2 SMNVEV, per germline (reference sequence). There are 15 residues in the CDR3. In nucleotides, the CDR3 is TGTGCCAGCAAAAGACTGGACAGGGGAGGCTATGGCTACACCTTC. Translated: CASKRLDRGGYGYTF.

The V and J genes are TRBV21-1 and TRBJ2-1; the listed D gene, TRBD2, was not tested against the DNA. TRBV21-1 corresponds to a pseudogene. CDR3 length equals 14 residues. The CDR3 loop reads CASSNDFPYNEQFF. In DNA form, the CDR3 reads TGTGCCAGCAGCAACGACTTTCCCTACAATGAGCAGTTCTTC.

The V and J genes are TRBV2 and TRBJ1-5; D possibly corresponds to TRBD1 (6 bases). CDR1 is SNHLY, CDR2 FYNNEI, per germline. V was cut by 3 bases and J by 0 bases, with 9 bases left in between. The CDR3 is made up of 15 amino acids. The CDR3 here is CASSDRQVSNQPQHF. The DNA of the CDR3 is TGTGCCAGCAGTGACCGACAGGTTAGCAATCAGCCCCAGCATTTT.

The chain combines TRBV30 with TRBJ1-1, with 10 bases lining up with TRBD1. Germline V gene sequence: CDR1 GTSNPN, CDR2 SVGIG (reference sequence). Trimming cost V 0 bases and J 5 bases; bases outside gene matches: 6. CDR3 length equals 15 residues. The CDR3 reads CAWSVPPGQGTEAFF. The CDR3 DNA sequence: TGTGCCTGGAGTGTACCTCCGGGACAGGGGACTGAAGCTTTCTTT. The variable domain in full, completed from reference TRBV30 and TRBJ1-1, reads SQTIHQWPATLVQPVGSPLSLECTVEGTSNPNLYWYRQAAGRGLQLLFYSVGIGQISSEVPQNLSASRPQDRQFILSSKKLLLSDSGFYLCAWSVPPGQGTEAFFGQGTRLTVV.

The chain uses TRBV6-5 and TRBJ1-2; perhaps TRBD1 as D (5 bases). The V end was cut by 2 bases, the J end by 5 bases, with 12 bases between. This CDR3 is built from 14 residues. In germline, CDR1 is MNHEY, CDR2 SVGAGI. This CDR3 is CASSYRQSPYGYTF. Written as DNA, the CDR3 is TGTGCCAGCAGTTACCGACAGAGTCCTTATGGCTACACCTTC.

This clone occurred a few times. The same CDR3 also results from other DNA sequences found in this sample. Here the CDR3 reads CASSQERYYGYTF. CDR3 in DNA: TGTGCCAGCAGCCAAGAGAGGTATTATGGCTACACCTTC. The J gene is TRBJ1-2, the V gene TRBV3-1 (or the pseudogene TRBV3-2); D unresolved. CDR1 and CDR2 (germline): LGHDT, YNNKEL (reference sequence). This CDR3 is 13 amino acids long. Trimming cost V 0 bases and J 5 bases, with 7 bases left between them.